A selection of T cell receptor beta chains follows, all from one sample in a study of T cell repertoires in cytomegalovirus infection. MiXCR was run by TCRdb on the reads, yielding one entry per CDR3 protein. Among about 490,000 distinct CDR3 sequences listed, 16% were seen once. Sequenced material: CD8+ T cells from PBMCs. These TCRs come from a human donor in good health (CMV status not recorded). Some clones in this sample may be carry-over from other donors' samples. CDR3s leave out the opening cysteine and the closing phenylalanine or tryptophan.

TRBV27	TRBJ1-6	ASSPGGNSPLH
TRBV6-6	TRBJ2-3	ASSEARTGANTDTQY
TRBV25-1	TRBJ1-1	ASSELGGSTEAF
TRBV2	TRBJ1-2	ASSAQGEGRNYGYT
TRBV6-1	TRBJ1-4	ASSEFGAGVNEKLF
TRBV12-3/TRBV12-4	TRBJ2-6	ASLWSGFDSGANVLT
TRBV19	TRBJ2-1	ASSYFGGRGFDEQF
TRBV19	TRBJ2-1	ASSPRGRGNEQF
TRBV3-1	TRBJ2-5	ASSQDRVGTTQY
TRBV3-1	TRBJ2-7	ASSQDIRTAEQY
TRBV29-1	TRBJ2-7	SVDGGLAGSEQY
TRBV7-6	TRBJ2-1	ASSLVRGASYNEQF
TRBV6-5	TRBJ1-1	ASIQAGANTEAF
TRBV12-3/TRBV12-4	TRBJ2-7	ASSFQGAYEQY
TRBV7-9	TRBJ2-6	ASSFKVRLQSGANVLT
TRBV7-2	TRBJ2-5	ASSWGGVQGETQY
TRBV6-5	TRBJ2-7	ASSQSGAEQY
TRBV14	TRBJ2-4	ASSFGDLNIQY
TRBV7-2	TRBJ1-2	ASSLGQGVYYGYT
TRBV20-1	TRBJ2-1	SAPSGGVAYNEQF
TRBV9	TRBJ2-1	ASLLASGRGNEQF
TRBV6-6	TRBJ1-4	ASSSHNPSLTNEKLF
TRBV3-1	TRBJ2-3	ASSQDRLGVSTDTQY
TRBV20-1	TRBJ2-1	SARDRLAGDNEQF
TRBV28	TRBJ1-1	ASSLGFGGEGLTEAF
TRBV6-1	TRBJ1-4	ASRDPGVPNEKLF
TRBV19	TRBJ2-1	ASSITDEQF
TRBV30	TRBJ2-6	AWNTGIGANVLT
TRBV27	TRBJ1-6	ASSRDGLPYNSPLH
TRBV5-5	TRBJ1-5	ASSLAFRAAITQNQPQH
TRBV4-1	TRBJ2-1	ASSQVAGGPV
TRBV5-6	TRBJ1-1	ASSLLRTGDTVAF
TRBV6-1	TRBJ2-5	ASSERGYTSGKQETQY
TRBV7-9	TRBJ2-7	ASSDRDKEIYEQY
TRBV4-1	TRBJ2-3	ASSQVLNTDTQY
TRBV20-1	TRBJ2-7	SAIPNYEQY
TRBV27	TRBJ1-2	ASSRGSRGNGYT
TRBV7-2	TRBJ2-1	ASSLAVVSPENEQF
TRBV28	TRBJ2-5	ASSRRTVRQETQY
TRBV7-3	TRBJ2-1	ASSLAGAVNEQF
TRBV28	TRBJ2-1	ASSLFEGYNFQF
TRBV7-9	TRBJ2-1	ASSSPGASYNEQF
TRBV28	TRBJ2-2	ASSPPPRERAGELF
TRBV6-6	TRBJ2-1	ASSYLGLLQGVDNEQF
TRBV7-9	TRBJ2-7	ASSSTTNRDRGSYEQY
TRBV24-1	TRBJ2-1	ATSGRGTGRSEQF
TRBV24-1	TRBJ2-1	ATSATDYNEQF
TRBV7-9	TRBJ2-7	ASSMGVSRSYEQY